The present entry profiles one T cell receptor beta chain with its context. Its antigen is as yet unknown. This sample is part of a study of cytomegalovirus exposure and HLA in healthy donors. Findings and caveats of the study: The authors later found most CMV-associated TCR beta chains appeared HLA-restricted.

Primers included in the PCR were 60 Vbeta and 13 Jbeta primers. Clones were read by immunoSEQ multiplex PCR, and TCRdb kept only the in-frame ones, dropping some. The data show 110,000 or so clones, 74% seen once. This sequence was found in a woman in her 40s in good health and CMV-seropositive. The sample consisted of PBMCs.

Written as DNA, the CDR3 is TGTGCCAGCAGCCCTGGCGCTAGCGGGAGGGCAGATACGCAGTATTTT. Amino acids: CASSPGASGRADTQYF. The chain is built from TRBV4-2 and TRBJ2-3; 12 bases fit TRBD2. Germline assignment: CDR1 LGHNA and CDR2 YNFKEQ. The ends lost 4 bases at V and 4 bases at J; junction bases unmatched: 6. CDR3 length equals 16 residues.